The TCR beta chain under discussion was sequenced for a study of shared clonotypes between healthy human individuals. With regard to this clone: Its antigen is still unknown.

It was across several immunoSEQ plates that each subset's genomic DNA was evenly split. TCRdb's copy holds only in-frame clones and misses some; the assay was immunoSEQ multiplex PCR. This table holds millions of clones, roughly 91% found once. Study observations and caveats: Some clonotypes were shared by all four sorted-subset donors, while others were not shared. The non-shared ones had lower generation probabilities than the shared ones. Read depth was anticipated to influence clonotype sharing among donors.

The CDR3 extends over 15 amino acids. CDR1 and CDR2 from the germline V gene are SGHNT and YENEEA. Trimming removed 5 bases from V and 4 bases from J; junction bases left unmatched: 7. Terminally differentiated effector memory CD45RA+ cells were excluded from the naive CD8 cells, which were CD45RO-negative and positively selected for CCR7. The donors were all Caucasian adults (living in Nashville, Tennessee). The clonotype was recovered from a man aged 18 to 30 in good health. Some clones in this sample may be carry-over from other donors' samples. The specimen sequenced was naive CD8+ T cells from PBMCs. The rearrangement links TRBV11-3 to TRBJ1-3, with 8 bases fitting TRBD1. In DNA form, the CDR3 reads TGTGCCAGCAGCCCCGGACAGGGTCTGGGAAACACCATATATTTT. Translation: CASSPGQGLGNTIYF.